The table lists the clone carrying this TCR beta chain with a few counts. What it recognizes is unknown. Extracted RNA was reverse transcribed, and the resulting cDNA served as sequencing template. Generated by immunoSEQ multiplex PCR, the TCRdb table keeps only in-frame clones and is missing some. The repertoire holds over 95,000 clones, with about 58% as singletons. Looked up from germline, CDR1 is SGHAT and CDR2 is FQNNGV. Trimming cost V 5 bases and J 2 bases; bases outside gene matches: 3. The CDR3 loop spans 15 amino acids. This sample was included in a study of CD8+ T cells in alopecia areata. Study results and caveats: Persistence of many expanded lesional clones was seen in scalp and blood during tofacitinib. Given one nonresponder, whether baseline CD8+ expansion relates to response remains uncertain.

As for treatment: oral pan-JAK inhibitor, 5-10 mg twice daily. Those with alopecia areata gave lesional scalp punch biopsies and peripheral blood. Sequenced here: CD8+ T cells sorted from blood, sampled at week 4, from a patient treated with tofacitinib. V and J are TRBV11-2 and TRBJ2-7; TRBD2 matches 13 bases. The clonotype comes from a human donor with alopecia areata. The CDR3 here is CASSEGLAGPYEQYF. The CDR3 bases are TGTGCCAGCAGCGAGGGACTAGCGGGACCCTACGAGCAGTACTTC. Full variable domain (missing parts from reference TRBV11-2 and TRBJ2-7): EAGVAQSPRYKIIEKRQSVAFWCNPISGHATLYWYQQILGQGPKLLIQFQNNGVVDDSQLPKDRFSAERLKGVDSTLKIQPAKLEDSAVYLCASSEGLAGPYEQYFGPGTRLTVT.